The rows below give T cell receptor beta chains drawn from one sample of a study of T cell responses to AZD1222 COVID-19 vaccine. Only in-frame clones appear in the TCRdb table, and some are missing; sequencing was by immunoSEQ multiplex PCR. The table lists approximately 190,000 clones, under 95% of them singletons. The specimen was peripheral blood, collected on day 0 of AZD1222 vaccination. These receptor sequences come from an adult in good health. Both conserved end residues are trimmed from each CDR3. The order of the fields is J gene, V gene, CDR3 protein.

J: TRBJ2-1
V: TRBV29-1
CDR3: SVFFSGQSEQF

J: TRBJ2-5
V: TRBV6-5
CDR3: ASTMEGAGETQY

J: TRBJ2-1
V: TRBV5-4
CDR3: ASTEGGDTYNEQF

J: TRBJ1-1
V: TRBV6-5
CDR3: ASSTGTGNTEAF

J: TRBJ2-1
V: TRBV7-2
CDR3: ASSPGTRGYEQF

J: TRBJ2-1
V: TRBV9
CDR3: ASSRGLYEQF

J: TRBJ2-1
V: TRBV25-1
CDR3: ASGSGNEQF

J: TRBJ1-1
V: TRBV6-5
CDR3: ASSPGQGGAEAF

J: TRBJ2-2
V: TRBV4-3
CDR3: ASSPEGRGAGELF

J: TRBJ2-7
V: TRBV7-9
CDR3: ASSPGGAYEQY

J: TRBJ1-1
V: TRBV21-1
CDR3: ASSKVGPGTGNTEAF

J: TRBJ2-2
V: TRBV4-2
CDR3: ASRPRGKGDTGELF

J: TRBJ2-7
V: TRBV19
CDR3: ASSPPPGTHPYEQY

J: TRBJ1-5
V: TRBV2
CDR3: ASSVSLGQPQH

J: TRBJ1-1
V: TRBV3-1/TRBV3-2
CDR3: ASSQNFRDRERAF

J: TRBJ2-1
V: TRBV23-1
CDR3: ASSQRNRVNEQF

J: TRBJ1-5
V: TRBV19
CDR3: ASSKQGAQVQPQH

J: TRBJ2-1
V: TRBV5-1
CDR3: ASSLGFGDRIGGNEQF

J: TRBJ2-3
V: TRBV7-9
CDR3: ASSYGTGGTDTQY

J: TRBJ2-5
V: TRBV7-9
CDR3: ASSLAGTSVETQY

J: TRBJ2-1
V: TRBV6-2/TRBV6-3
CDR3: ASSYAREGPYNEQF

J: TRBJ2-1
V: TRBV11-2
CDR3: ASSFLAGGRNEQF

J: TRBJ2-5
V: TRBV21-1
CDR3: ASSKKRGVQETQY

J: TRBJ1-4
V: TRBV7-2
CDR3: ASSLGPAANEKLF

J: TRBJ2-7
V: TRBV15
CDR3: ATSRVFGGSYEQY

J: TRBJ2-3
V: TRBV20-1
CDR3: SADPTDTQY

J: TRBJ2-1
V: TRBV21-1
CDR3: ASSNVATEEHNEQF

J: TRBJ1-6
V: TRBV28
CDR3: ASSRIAQRSPLH

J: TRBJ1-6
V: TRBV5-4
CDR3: ASSTRQGAPVNSPLH

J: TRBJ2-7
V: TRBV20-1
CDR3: SASRRGSYEQY

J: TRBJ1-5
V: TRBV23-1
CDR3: ASDPFIPTTNQPQH

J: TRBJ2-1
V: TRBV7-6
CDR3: ASAVAGGFGNEQF

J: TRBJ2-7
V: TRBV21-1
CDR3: ASSKEVRGRGLSHEQY

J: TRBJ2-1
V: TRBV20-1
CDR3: SASRLAGGVVLIYNEQF

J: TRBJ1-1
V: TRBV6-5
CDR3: ASSYKGSPEAF

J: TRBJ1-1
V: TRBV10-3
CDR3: AITDPTTGKGTEAF

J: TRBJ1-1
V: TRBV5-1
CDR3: ASSTDRVEAF

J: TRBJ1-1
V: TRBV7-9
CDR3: ASSLTGDTEAF

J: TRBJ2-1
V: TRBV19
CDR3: ASSTGTNEQF

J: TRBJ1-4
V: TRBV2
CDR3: ASSRQGSTNEKLF

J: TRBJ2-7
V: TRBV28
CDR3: ASSLRTGDYEQY

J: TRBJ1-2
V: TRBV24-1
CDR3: ATSETGNGYT

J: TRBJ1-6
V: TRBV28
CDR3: ASSEVILEPLH

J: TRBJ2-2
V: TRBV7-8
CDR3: ASAGTVSTGELF

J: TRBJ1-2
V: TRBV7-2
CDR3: ASSLGGNYGYT

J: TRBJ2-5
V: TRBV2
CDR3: ASSADRATKETQY

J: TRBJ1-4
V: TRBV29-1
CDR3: SVVVAATNEKLF

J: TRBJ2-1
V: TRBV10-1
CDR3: ASSGDSYNEQF